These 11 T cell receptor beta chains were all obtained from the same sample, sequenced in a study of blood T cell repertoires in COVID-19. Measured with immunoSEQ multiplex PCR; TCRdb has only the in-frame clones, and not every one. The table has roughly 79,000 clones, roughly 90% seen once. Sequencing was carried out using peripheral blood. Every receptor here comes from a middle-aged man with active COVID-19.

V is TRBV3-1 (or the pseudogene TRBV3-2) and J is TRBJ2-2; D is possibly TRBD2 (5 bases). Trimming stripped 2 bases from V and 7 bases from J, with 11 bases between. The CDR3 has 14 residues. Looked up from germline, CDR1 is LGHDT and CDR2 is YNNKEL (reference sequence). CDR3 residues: CASSQSRGIGELFF. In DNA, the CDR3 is TGTGCCAGCAGCCAATCTCGGGGAATCGGGGAGCTGTTTTTT.

CDR3 in amino acids: CASGSQGGVTEAFF. The CDR3 nucleotides are TGTGCCAGCGGTTCACAGGGGGGAGTTACTGAAGCTTTCTTT. The rearrangement joins TRBV6-5 to TRBJ1-1; 8 bases agree with TRBD1. CDR3 length: 14 residues. V dropped 8 bases and J dropped 5; count of bases not matched to a gene: 10. The germline V gene has CDR1 MNHEY and CDR2 SVGAGI.

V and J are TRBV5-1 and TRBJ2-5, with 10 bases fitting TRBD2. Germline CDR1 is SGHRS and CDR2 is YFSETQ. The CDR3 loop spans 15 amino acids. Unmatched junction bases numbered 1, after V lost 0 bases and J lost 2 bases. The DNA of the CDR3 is TGCGCCAGCAGCTTGGCTAGCGGGAGACAAGAGACCCAGTACTTC. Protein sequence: CASSLASGRQETQYF.

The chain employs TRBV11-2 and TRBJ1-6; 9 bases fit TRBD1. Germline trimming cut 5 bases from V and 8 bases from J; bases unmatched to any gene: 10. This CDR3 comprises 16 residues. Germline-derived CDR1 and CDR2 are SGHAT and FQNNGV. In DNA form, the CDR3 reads TGTGCCAGCAGCGCACCCCGGGACAGGGTCGATTCACCCCTCCACTTT. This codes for CASSAPRDRVDSPLHF.

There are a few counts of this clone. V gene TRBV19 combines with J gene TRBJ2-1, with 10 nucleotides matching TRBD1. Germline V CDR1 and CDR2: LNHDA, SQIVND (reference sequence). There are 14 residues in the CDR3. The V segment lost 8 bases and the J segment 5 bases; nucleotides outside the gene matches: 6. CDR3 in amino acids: CASSDRGSNNEQFF. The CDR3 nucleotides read TGTGCCAGTTCGGACAGGGGGAGCAACAATGAGCAGTTCTTC.

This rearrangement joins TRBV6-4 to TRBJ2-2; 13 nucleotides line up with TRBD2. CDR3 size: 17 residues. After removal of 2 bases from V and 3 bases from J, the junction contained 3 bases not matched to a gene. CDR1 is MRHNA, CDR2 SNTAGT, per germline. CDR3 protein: CASSDGLAGDHTGELFF. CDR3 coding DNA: TGTGCCAGCAGTGACGGACTAGCGGGGGATCACACCGGGGAGCTGTTTTTT.

The CDR3 DNA sequence: TGTGCCAGCAGTCTTCGTCGGACAGGGAGGGGACATCAGTTCTTC. This gives the protein CASSLRRTGRGHQFF. This chain joins TRBV28 and TRBJ2-1, with a tentative D call TRBD1 (8 bases). CDR3 length: 15 residues. CDR1 is MDHEN and CDR2 is SYDVKM in the germline V gene. Trimming left V 5 bases short and J 13 bases short, with 24 bases between. Full variable domain (rest looked up from reference TRBV28 and TRBJ2-1): DVKVTQSSRYLVKRTGEKVFLECVQDMDHENMFWYRQDPGLGLRLIYFSYDVKMKEKGDIPEGYSVSREKKERFSLILESASTNQTSMYLCASSLRRTGRGHQFFGPGTRLTVL.

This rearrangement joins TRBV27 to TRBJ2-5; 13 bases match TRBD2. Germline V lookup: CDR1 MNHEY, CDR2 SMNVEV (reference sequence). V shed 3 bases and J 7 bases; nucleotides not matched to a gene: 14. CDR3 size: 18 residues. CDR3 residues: CASSFSPGLAGEPGTQYF. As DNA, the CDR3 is TGTGCCAGCAGTTTTTCCCCAGGACTAGCGGGGGAGCCCGGGACCCAGTACTTC.

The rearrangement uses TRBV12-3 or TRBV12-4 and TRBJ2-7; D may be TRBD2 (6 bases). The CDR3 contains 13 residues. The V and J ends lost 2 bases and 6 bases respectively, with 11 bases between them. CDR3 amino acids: CASSLRDSGEQYF. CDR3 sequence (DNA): TGTGCCAGCAGTTTAAGGGACTCGGGCGAGCAGTACTTC.

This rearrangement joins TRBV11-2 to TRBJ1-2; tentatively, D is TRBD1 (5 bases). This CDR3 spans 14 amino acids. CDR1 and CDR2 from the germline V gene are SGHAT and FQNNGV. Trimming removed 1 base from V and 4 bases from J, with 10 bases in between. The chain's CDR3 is CASSLGRDGYGYTF. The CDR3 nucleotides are TGTGCCAGCAGCTTAGGCAGGGATGGCTATGGCTACACCTTC. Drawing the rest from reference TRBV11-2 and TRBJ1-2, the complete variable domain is EAGVAQSPRYKIIEKRQSVAFWCNPISGHATLYWYQQILGQGPKLLIQFQNNGVVDDSQLPKDRFSAERLKGVDSTLKIQPAKLEDSAVYLCASSLGRDGYGYTFGSGTRLTVV.

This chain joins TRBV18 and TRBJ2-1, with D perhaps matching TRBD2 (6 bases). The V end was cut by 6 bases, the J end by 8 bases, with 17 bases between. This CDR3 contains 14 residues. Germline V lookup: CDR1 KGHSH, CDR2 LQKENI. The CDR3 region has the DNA TGTGCCAGCTCGCTTTCGAGGTCGGGAGATGAGCAGTTCTTC. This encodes CASSLSRSGDEQFF.